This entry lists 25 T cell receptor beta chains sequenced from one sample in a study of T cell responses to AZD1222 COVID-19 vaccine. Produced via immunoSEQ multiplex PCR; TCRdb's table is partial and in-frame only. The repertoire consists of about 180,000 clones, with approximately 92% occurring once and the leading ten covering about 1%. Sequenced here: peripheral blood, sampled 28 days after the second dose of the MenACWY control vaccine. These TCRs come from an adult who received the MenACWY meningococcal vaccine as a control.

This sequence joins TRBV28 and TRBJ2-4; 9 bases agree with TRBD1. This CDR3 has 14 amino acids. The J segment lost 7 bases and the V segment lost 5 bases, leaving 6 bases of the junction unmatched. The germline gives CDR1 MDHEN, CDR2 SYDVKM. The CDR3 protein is CASSPGQGRNIQYF. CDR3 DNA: TGTGCCAGCAGTCCAGGACAGGGGAGGAACATTCAGTACTTC.

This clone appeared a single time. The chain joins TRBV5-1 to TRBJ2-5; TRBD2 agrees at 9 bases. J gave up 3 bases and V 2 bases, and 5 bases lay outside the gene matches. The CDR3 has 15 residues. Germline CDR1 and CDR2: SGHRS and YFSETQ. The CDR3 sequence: CASSLAGGREETQYF. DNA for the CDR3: TGCGCCAGCAGCTTAGCGGGGGGAAGAGAAGAGACCCAGTACTTC.

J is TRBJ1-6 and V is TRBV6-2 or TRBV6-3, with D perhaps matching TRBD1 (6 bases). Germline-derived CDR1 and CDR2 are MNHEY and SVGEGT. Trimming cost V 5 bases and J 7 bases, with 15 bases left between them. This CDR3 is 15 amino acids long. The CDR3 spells CASSRNGQGNSPLHF. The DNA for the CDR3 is TGTGCCAGCAGTCGCAACGGGCAGGGGAATTCACCCCTCCACTTT.

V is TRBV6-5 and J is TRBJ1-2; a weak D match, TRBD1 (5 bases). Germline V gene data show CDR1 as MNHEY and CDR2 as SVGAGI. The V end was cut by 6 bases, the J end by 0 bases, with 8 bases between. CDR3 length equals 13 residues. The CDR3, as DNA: TGTGCCAGCAGCTTGACAGCTAACTATGGCTACACCTTC. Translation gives CASSLTANYGYTF.

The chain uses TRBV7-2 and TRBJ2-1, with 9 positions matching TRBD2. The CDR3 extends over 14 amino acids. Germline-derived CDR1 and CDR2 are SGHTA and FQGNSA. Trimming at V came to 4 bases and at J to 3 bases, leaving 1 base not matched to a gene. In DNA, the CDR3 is TGTGCCAGCAGCTCAGCGGGGGGCTACAATGAGCAGTTCTTC. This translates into CASSSAGGYNEQFF.

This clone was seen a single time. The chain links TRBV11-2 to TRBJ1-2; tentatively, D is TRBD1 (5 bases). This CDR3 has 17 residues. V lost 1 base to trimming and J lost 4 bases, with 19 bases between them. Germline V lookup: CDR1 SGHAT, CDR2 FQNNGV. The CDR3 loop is CASSLGRGDHLIYGYTF. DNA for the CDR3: TGTGCCAGCAGCTTAGGACGGGGGGACCATTTAATCTATGGCTACACCTTC.

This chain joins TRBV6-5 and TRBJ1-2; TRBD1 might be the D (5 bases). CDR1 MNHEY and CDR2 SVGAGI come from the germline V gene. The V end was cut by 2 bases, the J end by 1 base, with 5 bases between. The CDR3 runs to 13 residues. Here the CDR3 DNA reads TGTGCCAGCAGTTACGACAGTAACTATGGCTACACCTTC. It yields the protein CASSYDSNYGYTF.

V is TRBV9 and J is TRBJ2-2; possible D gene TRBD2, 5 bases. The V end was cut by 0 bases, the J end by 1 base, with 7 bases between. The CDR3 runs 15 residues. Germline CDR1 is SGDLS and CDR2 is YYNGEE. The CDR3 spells CASSVGGLNTGELFF. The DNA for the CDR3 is TGTGCCAGCAGCGTAGGTGGACTGAACACCGGGGAGCTGTTTTTT.

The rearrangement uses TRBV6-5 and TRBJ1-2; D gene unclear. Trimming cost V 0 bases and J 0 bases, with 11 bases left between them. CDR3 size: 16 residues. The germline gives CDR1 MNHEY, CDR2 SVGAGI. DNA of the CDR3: TGTGCCAGCAGTTACTCAGTTGGGTGGACTAACTATGGCTACACCTTC. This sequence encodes CASSYSVGWTNYGYTF.

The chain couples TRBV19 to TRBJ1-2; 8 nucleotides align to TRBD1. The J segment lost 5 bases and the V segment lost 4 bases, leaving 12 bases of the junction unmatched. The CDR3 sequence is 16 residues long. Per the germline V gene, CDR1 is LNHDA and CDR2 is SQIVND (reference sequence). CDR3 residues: CASSKTDRGAGYGYTF. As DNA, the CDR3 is TGTGCCAGTAGTAAAACAGACAGGGGCGCCGGGTATGGCTACACCTTC. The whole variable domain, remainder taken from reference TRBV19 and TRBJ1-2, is DGGITQSPKYLFRKEGQNVTLSCEQNLNHDAMYWYRQDPGQGLRLIYYSQIVNDFQKGDIAEGYSVSREKKESFPLTVTSAQKNPTAFYLCASSKTDRGAGYGYTFGSGTRLTVV.

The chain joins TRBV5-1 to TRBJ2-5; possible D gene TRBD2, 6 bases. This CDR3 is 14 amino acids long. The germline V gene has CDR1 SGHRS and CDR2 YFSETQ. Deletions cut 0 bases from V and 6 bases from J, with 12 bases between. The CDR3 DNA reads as TGCGCCAGCAGCTTGGATGCGGGGCTCAAGACCCAGTACTTC. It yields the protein CASSLDAGLKTQYF.

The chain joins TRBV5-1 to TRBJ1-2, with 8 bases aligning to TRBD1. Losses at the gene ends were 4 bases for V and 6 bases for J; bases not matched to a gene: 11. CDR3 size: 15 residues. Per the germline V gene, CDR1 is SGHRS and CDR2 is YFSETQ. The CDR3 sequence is CASSGYKQGGDGYTF. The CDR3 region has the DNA TGCGCCAGCAGCGGATACAAACAGGGGGGCGATGGCTACACCTTC.

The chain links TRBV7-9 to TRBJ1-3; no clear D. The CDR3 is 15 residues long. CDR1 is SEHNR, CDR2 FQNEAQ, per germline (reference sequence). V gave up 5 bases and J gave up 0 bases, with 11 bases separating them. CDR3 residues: CASSRAPYSGNTIYF. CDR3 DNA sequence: TGTGCCAGCAGCCGAGCCCCCTACTCTGGAAACACCATATATTTT.

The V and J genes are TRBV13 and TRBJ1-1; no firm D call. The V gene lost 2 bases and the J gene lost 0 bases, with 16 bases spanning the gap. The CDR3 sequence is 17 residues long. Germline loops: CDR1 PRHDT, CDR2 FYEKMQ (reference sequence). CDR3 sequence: CASSLKSQTLMNTEAFF. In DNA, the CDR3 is TGTGCCAGCAGCTTAAAATCTCAGACGCTGATGAACACTGAAGCTTTCTTT.

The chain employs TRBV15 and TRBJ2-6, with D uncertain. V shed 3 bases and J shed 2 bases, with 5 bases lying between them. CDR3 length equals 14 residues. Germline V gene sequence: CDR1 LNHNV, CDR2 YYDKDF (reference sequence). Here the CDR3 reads CATSRRTGANVLTF. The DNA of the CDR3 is TGTGCCACCAGCAGGAGAACTGGGGCCAACGTCCTGACTTTC.

The CDR3 protein is CASSMFPRQDTQYF. The CDR3 DNA follows: TGTGCCAGTAGTATGTTCCCGAGGCAAGATACGCAGTATTTT. The rearrangement uses TRBV19 and TRBJ2-3; no definite D call. This CDR3 region has 14 residues. V lost 3 bases and J lost 5, with 12 bases in between. CDR1 and CDR2 from the germline V gene are LNHDA and SQIVND (reference sequence).

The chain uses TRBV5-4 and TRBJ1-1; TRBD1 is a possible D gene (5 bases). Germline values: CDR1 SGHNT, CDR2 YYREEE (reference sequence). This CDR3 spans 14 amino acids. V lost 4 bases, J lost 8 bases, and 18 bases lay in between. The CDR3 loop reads CASSIVGTRTEAFF. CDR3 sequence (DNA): TGTGCCAGCAGCATCGTGGGGACCAGGACGGAAGCTTTCTTT.

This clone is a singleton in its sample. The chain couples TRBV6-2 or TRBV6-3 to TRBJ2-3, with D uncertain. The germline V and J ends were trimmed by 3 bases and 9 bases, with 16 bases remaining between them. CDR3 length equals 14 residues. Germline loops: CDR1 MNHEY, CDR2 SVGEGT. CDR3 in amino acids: CASSYSGASGTQYF. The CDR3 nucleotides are TGTGCCAGCAGTTATTCGGGCGCCTCAGGCACGCAGTATTTT.

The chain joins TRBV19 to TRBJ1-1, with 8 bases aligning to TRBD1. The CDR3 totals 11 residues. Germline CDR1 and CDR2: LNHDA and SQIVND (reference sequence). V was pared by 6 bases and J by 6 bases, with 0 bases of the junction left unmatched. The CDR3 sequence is CASRTGAEAFF. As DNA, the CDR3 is TGTGCCAGTAGGACAGGGGCTGAAGCTTTCTTT. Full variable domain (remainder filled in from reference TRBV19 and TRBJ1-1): DGGITQSPKYLFRKEGQNVTLSCEQNLNHDAMYWYRQDPGQGLRLIYYSQIVNDFQKGDIAEGYSVSREKKESFPLTVTSAQKNPTAFYLCASRTGAEAFFGQGTRLTVV.

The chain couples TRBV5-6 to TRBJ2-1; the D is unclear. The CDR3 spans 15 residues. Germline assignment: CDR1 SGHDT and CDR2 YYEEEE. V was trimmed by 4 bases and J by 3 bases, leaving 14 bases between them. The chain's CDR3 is CASSPNLVGYNEQFF. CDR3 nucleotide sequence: TGTGCCAGCAGCCCGAATCTAGTGGGCTACAATGAGCAGTTCTTC.

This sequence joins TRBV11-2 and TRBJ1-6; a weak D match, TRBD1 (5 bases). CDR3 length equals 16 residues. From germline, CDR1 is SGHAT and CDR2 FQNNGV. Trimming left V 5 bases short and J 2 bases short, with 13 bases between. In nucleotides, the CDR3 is TGTGCCAGCAGCGTACTGGGGGTCGCCTATAATTCACCCCTCCACTTT. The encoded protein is CASSVLGVAYNSPLHF.

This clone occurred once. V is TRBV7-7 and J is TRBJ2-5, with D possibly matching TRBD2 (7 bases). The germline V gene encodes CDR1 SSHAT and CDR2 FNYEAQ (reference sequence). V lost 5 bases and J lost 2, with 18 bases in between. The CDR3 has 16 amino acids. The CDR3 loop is CASSEVGGLGQETQYF. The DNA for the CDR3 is TGTGCCAGCAGCGAAGTCGGGGGGCTAGGGCAAGAGACCCAGTACTTC.

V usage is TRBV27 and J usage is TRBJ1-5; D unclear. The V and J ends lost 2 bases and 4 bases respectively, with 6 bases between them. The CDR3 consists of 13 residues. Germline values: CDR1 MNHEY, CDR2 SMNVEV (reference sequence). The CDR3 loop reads CASSLARNQPQHF. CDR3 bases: TGTGCCAGCAGTTTAGCCAGGAATCAGCCCCAGCATTTT.

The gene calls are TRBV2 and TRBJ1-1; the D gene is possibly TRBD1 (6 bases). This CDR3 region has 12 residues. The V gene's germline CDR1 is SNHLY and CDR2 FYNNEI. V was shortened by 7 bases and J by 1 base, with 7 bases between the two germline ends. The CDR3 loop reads CASKQGNTEAFF. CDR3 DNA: TGTGCCAGCAAACAGGGGAACACTGAAGCTTTCTTT.

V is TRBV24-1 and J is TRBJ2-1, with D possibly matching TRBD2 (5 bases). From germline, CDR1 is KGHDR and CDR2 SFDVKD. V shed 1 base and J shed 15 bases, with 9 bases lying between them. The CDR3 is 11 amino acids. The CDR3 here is CATSDLGRWFF. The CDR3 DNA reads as TGTGCCACCAGTGATTTAGGGAGATGGTTCTTC.